Shown below are 31 T cell receptor beta chains from a single sample sequenced in a study of shared T cell receptors in the human thymus. Generated by immunoSEQ multiplex PCR, the TCRdb table keeps only in-frame clones and is missing some. The data show about 660,000 clones, with 88% seen just once and 0.0095% to 0.013% held by the top ten. These data were also filed under a second study, of human thymus T cells.

Sequencing was carried out using thymocytes. All receptors come from a boy under two years old with a congenital heart defect.

The V gene is TRBV28, the J gene TRBJ2-1; 10 bases fit TRBD2. CDR3 length: 18 residues. Germline lookup yields CDR1 MDHEN and CDR2 SYDVKM. J lost 2 bases, V lost 6 bases, and 13 bases had no gene match. The CDR3 region has the DNA TGTGCCAGCAGATATACCGGGACTAGCGAAAACCCCTACAATGAGCAGTTCTTC. Protein sequence: CASRYTGTSENPYNEQFF.

The chain is built from TRBV25-1 and TRBJ2-1, with TRBD2 matching over 13 bases. The CDR3 has 14 amino acids. V was pared by 8 bases and J by 7 bases, with 5 bases of the junction left unmatched. Germline assignment: CDR1 MGHDK and CDR2 SYGVNS. CDR3 sequence reads: CASRTSGRGNEQFF. The CDR3 DNA sequence: TGTGCCAGCCGGACTAGCGGGAGAGGGAATGAGCAGTTCTTC. The full variable domain, its missing parts supplied by reference TRBV25-1 and TRBJ2-1, is EADIYQTPRYLVIGTGKKITLECSQTMGHDKMYWYQQDPGMELHLIHYSYGVNSTEKGDLSSESTVSRIRTEHFPLTLESARPSHTSQYLCASRTSGRGNEQFFGPGTRLTVL.

The J gene is TRBJ2-3, the V gene TRBV7-3, with D perhaps TRBD1 (6 bases). Germline V gene data show CDR1 as SGHTA and CDR2 as FQGTGA. The CDR3 has 15 residues. V lost 2 bases and J lost 1, with 10 bases in between. The chain's CDR3 is CASSLRQDGTDTQYF. CDR3 nucleotides: TGTGCCAGCAGCTTACGACAGGACGGCACAGATACGCAGTATTTT.

The chain recombines TRBV7-9 with TRBJ2-7, with 12 bases lining up with TRBD2. The germline CDR1 and CDR2 sequences are SEHNR and FQNEAQ (reference sequence). This CDR3 comprises 18 residues. Losses at the gene ends were 4 bases for V and 0 bases for J; bases not matched to a gene: 10. This CDR3 is CASSCPRTSGTGSYEQYF. CDR3 nucleotide sequence: TGTGCCAGCAGCTGCCCCAGGACTAGCGGGACAGGCTCCTACGAGCAGTACTTC. Full variable domain (remainder filled in from reference TRBV7-9 and TRBJ2-7): DTGVSQNPRHKITKRGQNVTFRCDPISEHNRLYWYRQTLGQGPEFLTYFQNEAQLEKSRLLSDRFSAERPKGSFSTLEIQRTEQGDSAMYLCASSCPRTSGTGSYEQYFGPGTRLTVT.

The chain combines TRBV7-3 with TRBJ2-3; TRBD2 agrees at 14 bases. CDR3 length equals 18 residues. V shed 4 bases and J 4 bases; nucleotides not matched to a gene: 10. Germline CDR1 SGHTA, CDR2 FQGTGA. This CDR3 is CASSSSRLAGGNSDTQYF. Written as DNA, the CDR3 is TGTGCCAGCAGCTCATCTCGACTAGCGGGAGGGAACTCAGATACGCAGTATTTT.

The chain has TRBV5-6 and TRBJ2-7, with 7 positions matching TRBD2. This CDR3 is built from 15 residues. Per germline, CDR1 SGHDT and CDR2 YYEEEE. V gave up 0 bases and J gave up 6 bases; unmatched junction bases: 9. In DNA, the CDR3 is TGTGCCAGCAGCTTGGACGCGGGAGAGGGAGGCGAGCAGTACTTC. Its translation is CASSLDAGEGGEQYF. The full variable domain, in which reference TRBV5-6 and TRBJ2-7 provide the parts outside the CDR3, is DAGVTQSPTHLIKTRGQQVTLRCSPKSGHDTVSWYQQALGQGPQFIFQYYEEEERQRGNFPDRFSGHQFPNYSSELNVNALLLGDSALYLCASSLDAGEGGEQYFGPGTRLTVT.

The rearrangement joins TRBV7-9 to TRBJ2-1, with TRBD2 identical over 7 bases. The germline V gene encodes CDR1 SEHNR and CDR2 FQNEAQ (reference sequence). This CDR3 comprises 16 residues. J lost 0 bases, V lost 4 bases, and 6 bases had no gene match. The DNA for the CDR3 is TGTGCCAGCAGCTCCCCCCTAGCGGACTCCTACAATGAGCAGTTCTTC. Its translation: CASSSPLADSYNEQFF.

On this clone itself: At the DNA level, this CDR3 is encoded by other sequences in the same sample as well. This rearrangement joins TRBV30 to TRBJ2-1, with D tentatively TRBD2 (5 bases). CDR1 GTSNPN and CDR2 SVGIG come from the germline V gene (reference sequence). The CDR3 is 14 amino acids. V lost 5 bases and J lost 1, with 12 bases in between. The CDR3 bases are TGTGCCTGGGCTAGCCTCCCTTCCTACAATGAGCAGTTCTTC. Encoded protein: CAWASLPSYNEQFF.

This sequence joins TRBV6-5 and TRBJ1-5; 10 nucleotides align to TRBD1. Trimming cost V 0 bases and J 6 bases; bases outside gene matches: 2. The germline V gene encodes CDR1 MNHEY and CDR2 SVGAGI. The CDR3 runs 15 residues. The CDR3 DNA sequence: TGTGCCAGCAGTTACTCGAGGGACAGGGGTCAGCCCCAGCATTTT. It translates to CASSYSRDRGQPQHF.

The chain couples TRBV11-1 to TRBJ2-1, with TRBD2 identical over 9 bases. V was clipped by 3 bases and J by 8 bases; unmatched bases: 5. The length of the CDR3 is 14 residues. Looked up from germline, CDR1 is SGHAT and CDR2 is FQDESV (reference sequence). The CDR3 reads CASSFTREGYEQFF. The CDR3, as DNA: TGTGCCAGCAGCTTCACGCGGGAGGGGTATGAGCAGTTCTTC. Together with reference TRBV11-1 and TRBJ2-1, the CDR3 gives the full variable domain: EAEVAQSPRYKITEKSQAVAFWCDPISGHATLYWYRQILGQGPELLVQFQDESVVDDSQLPKDRFSAERLKGVDSTLKIQPAELGDSAMYLCASSFTREGYEQFFGPGTRLTVL.

V usage is TRBV12-5 and J usage is TRBJ2-3; tentatively, D is TRBD2 (5 bases). Germline V lookup: CDR1 LGHNT, CDR2 FRNRAP. CDR3 length: 17 residues. V lost 0 bases and J 4 bases, leaving 17 bases between the germline ends. CDR3 in DNA: TGTGCTAGTGGTTTGGTACTAGGTGGGAATGTGGCAGATACGCAGTATTTT. Amino acids: CASGLVLGGNVADTQYF.

The chain is built from TRBV11-2 and TRBJ1-4; a weak D match, TRBD1 (5 bases). The germline V and J ends were trimmed by 5 bases and 4 bases, with 11 bases remaining between them. Germline assignment: CDR1 SGHAT and CDR2 FQNNGV. CDR3 length: 14 residues. The CDR3, as DNA: TGTGCCAGCAGCCCCGTTCAGGGTAATGAAAAACTGTTTTTT. Translating it yields CASSPVQGNEKLFF.

V usage is TRBV10-3 and J usage is TRBJ2-1; weak D call: TRBD2 (6 bases). The germline CDR1 and CDR2 sequences are ENHRY and SYGVKD. Trimming left V 6 bases short and J 0 bases short, with 18 bases between. The CDR3 is made up of 17 amino acids. In DNA form, the CDR3 reads TGTGCCATCAGGGACAATACGGGACTGAGCTCCTACAATGAGCAGTTCTTC. This translates into CAIRDNTGLSSYNEQFF.

The chain has TRBV11-2 and TRBJ2-6; D not certain. The ends were cut back, 5 bases at V and 0 bases at J, with 5 bases in the middle. Per germline, CDR1 SGHAT and CDR2 FQNNGV. The CDR3 consists of 14 residues. CDR3 nucleotides: TGTGCCAGCAGCCTCCCCTCTGGGGCCAACGTCCTGACTTTC. Encoded protein: CASSLPSGANVLTF.

This chain links TRBV7-9 with TRBJ2-7; D not certain. V lost 5 bases to trimming and J lost 3 bases, with 11 bases between them. The germline V gene encodes CDR1 SEHNR and CDR2 FQNEAQ (reference sequence). The CDR3 runs to 13 residues. Written as DNA, the CDR3 is TGTGCCAGCAGCCCCCGGGTTTACTACGAGCAGTACTTC. This sequence encodes CASSPRVYYEQYF.

The chain recombines TRBV21-1 with TRBJ2-2; the table's D call TRBD1 went unverified against the DNA. TRBV21-1 is a recognized pseudogene. CDR3 length equals 18 residues. CDR3 region: CASSKGGADREDTGELFF. The CDR3 DNA follows: TGTGCCAGCAGCAAAGGAGGGGCGGACAGGGAGGACACCGGGGAGCTGTTTTTT.

The chain links TRBV18 to TRBJ2-1; 15 bases align to TRBD2. With 3 bases clipped from V and 8 bases from J, the junction kept 14 bases outside the gene matches. The CDR3 has 19 amino acids. Germline CDR1 and CDR2: KGHSH and LQKENI. The CDR3 DNA reads as TGTGCCAGCTCACCCAGAGCCTTGGGACTAGCGGGAGGACTCGATGAGCAGTTCTTC. It codes for CASSPRALGLAGGLDEQFF.

About this clone itself: The junction differs from germline at one of its ends, possibly a read error. The chain joins TRBV28 to TRBJ1-2; D remains ambiguous. Germline V gene sequence: CDR1 MDHEN, CDR2 SYDVKM. This CDR3 spans 14 amino acids. CDR3: CASSLARRNYGYPF. As DNA, the CDR3 is TGTGCCAGCAGTTTAGCCAGAAGGAACTATGGCTACCCCTTC.

This rearrangement joins TRBV9 to TRBJ2-3, with D perhaps TRBD2 (5 bases). Germline CDR1 SGDLS, CDR2 YYNGEE. V dropped 4 bases and J dropped 2 bases, with 11 bases sitting between them. The CDR3 covers 14 residues. In nucleotides, the CDR3 is TGTGCCAGCAGCCCCCGTCTAGCCACAGATACGCAGTATTTT. Its translation: CASSPRLATDTQYF.

V and J are TRBV4-2 and TRBJ2-1; 13 bases agree with TRBD2. Per the germline V gene, CDR1 is LGHNA and CDR2 is YNFKEQ. Unmatched junction bases numbered 7, after V lost 4 bases and J lost 7 bases. CDR3 length equals 16 residues. CDR3 bases: TGTGCCAGCAGCCTGTTAGGACTAGCGGGAGAAAATGAGCAGTTCTTC. This encodes CASSLLGLAGENEQFF.

V gene TRBV4-1 combines with J gene TRBJ1-1, with a weak D call TRBD1 (5 bases). The CDR3 length is 15 residues. V was pared by 1 base and J by 1 base, with 10 bases between. Germline CDR1 MGHRA, CDR2 YSYEKL. CDR3 protein: CASSQGQGGNTEAFF. CDR3 coding DNA: TGCGCCAGCAGCCAAGGGCAGGGAGGGAACACTGAAGCTTTCTTT.

The J gene is TRBJ2-2, the V gene TRBV6-5, with 7 bases lining up with TRBD1. V was pared by 6 bases and J by 7 bases, with 5 bases of the junction left unmatched. The CDR3 runs 13 residues. Germline lookup yields CDR1 MNHEY and CDR2 SVGAGI. The CDR3 sequence: CASRVRGNGELFF. In DNA form, the CDR3 reads TGTGCCAGCAGAGTCAGGGGGAACGGGGAGCTGTTTTTT.

This clone was detected a few times. The chain is built from TRBV28 and TRBJ2-7; 9 bases line up with TRBD2. Germline-derived CDR1 and CDR2 are MDHEN and SYDVKM. This CDR3 has 14 residues. Losses at the gene ends were 6 bases for V and 3 bases for J; bases not matched to a gene: 6. As DNA, the CDR3 is TGTGCCAGCAGGTCTAGCGGGGCCTTCTACGAGCAGTACTTC. This sequence encodes CASRSSGAFYEQYF.

The J gene is TRBJ2-7, the V gene TRBV6-5, with D possibly matching TRBD2 (5 bases). The CDR3 runs 11 residues. Germline V gives CDR1 MNHEY, CDR2 SVGAGI. The V end was cut by 9 bases, the J end by 0 bases, with 6 bases between. The CDR3 reads CASRDSYEQYF. The CDR3 DNA sequence: TGTGCCAGTCGGGACTCCTACGAGCAGTACTTC.

The chain links TRBV7-9 to TRBJ1-5, with TRBD1 identical over 7 bases. The V segment lost 5 bases and the J segment 7 bases; nucleotides outside the gene matches: 8. CDR1 and CDR2 (germline): SEHNR, FQNEAQ (reference sequence). The CDR3 contains 14 residues. The CDR3 DNA reads TGTGCCAGCAGCCACGAGGGGGCCGGCCAGCCCCAGCATTTT. Amino acid sequence: CASSHEGAGQPQHF.

V and J are TRBV4-3 and TRBJ2-3; D remains ambiguous. Germline lookup yields CDR1 LGHNA and CDR2 YSLEER. V was clipped by 0 bases and J by 4 bases, with 11 bases between them. This CDR3 spans 15 amino acids. CDR3 in DNA: TGCGCCAGCAGCCAAGAGAGGCTATCTGCAGATACGCAGTATTTT. Protein product: CASSQERLSADTQYF.

The chain carries TRBV11-3 and TRBJ2-1; D perhaps matches TRBD2 (6 bases). CDR3 length: 12 residues. Germline loops: CDR1 SGHNT, CDR2 YENEEA. V was shortened by 5 bases and J by 8 bases, with 10 bases between the two germline ends. The CDR3 is CASSPAGYEQFF. For the CDR3, the DNA is TGTGCCAGCAGCCCCGCGGGGTATGAGCAGTTCTTC.

The V and J genes are TRBV7-8 and TRBJ2-7; 7 nucleotides agree with TRBD1. Germline V lookup: CDR1 SGHVS, CDR2 FQNEAQ. Trimming cost V 4 bases and J 2 bases; bases outside gene matches: 2. The length of the CDR3 is 13 residues. The DNA for the CDR3 is TGTGCCAGCAGCTGGACAGGCACCTACGAGCAGTACTTC. Translating gives CASSWTGTYEQYF.

V gene TRBV27 combines with J gene TRBJ1-1, with a possible D match to TRBD1 (5 bases). Germline V gene sequence: CDR1 MNHEY, CDR2 SMNVEV (reference sequence). This CDR3 is 15 amino acids long. V lost 2 bases and J lost 0, with 10 bases in between. CDR3 in DNA: TGTGCCAGCAGTTTAAGGGGCAAAATGAACACTGAAGCTTTCTTT. Its translation is CASSLRGKMNTEAFF.

V usage is TRBV4-2 and J usage is TRBJ2-1; D is possibly TRBD2 (5 bases). Germline lookup yields CDR1 LGHNA and CDR2 YNFKEQ. V lost 4 bases and J lost 8, with 15 bases in between. The CDR3 spans 14 residues. The chain's CDR3 is CASSPELVTHEQFF. The CDR3 DNA reads as TGTGCCAGCAGCCCCGAACTAGTAACACATGAGCAGTTCTTC.

In its sample, this clone was seen once. The V call is TRBV5-1, the J call TRBJ1-1; 7 bases are shared with TRBD1. Germline V lookup: CDR1 SGHRS, CDR2 YFSETQ. V was clipped by 3 bases and J by 5 bases; unmatched bases: 4. This CDR3 is 13 amino acids long. CDR3 in amino acids: CASSSTGTTEAFF. The CDR3 nucleotides read TGCGCCAGCAGCTCGACAGGGACAACTGAAGCTTTCTTT.